The 31 T cell receptor beta chains presented below share a single source sample, sequenced in a study of T cell responses to AZD1222 COVID-19 vaccine. The protocol was immunoSEQ multiplex PCR, while the TCRdb copy is restricted to in-frame clones and leaves out a portion. This table holds about 100,000 clones, around 87% found once. Sequenced material: peripheral blood, taken on day 0 of MenACWY control vaccination. These receptor sequences come from an adult in good health.

The V and J genes are TRBV7-8 and TRBJ2-7; TRBD1 agrees at 7 bases. V gave up 0 bases and J gave up 11 bases; unmatched junction bases: 10. Germline CDR1 SGHVS, CDR2 FQNEAQ. The CDR3 length is 14 residues. The CDR3 loop reads CASSLAGRQGNEYF. For the CDR3, the DNA is TGTGCCAGCAGCTTAGCGGGTAGACAGGGAAACGAGTACTTC.

Here the CDR3 reads CASSESRLYGYTF. The DNA of the CDR3 is TGTGCCAGCAGTGAAAGCAGGCTGTATGGCTACACCTTC. The rearrangement links TRBV6-1 to TRBJ1-2; D gene uncertain. CDR1 is MNHNS and CDR2 is SASEGT in the germline V gene. CDR3 length: 13 amino acids. V lost 2 bases and J 5 bases, leaving 9 bases between the germline ends.

The V and J genes are TRBV28 and TRBJ2-7; D is unclear. Germline lookup yields CDR1 MDHEN and CDR2 SYDVKM. V lost 6 bases to trimming and J lost 0 bases, with 12 bases between them. This CDR3 is built from 14 residues. The DNA of the CDR3 is TGTGCCAGCAGCCCACCCGTGGCCTCCTACGAGCAGTACTTC. This encodes CASSPPVASYEQYF. The full variable domain, in which reference TRBV28 and TRBJ2-7 provide the parts outside the CDR3, is DVKVTQSSRYLVKRTGEKVFLECVQDMDHENMFWYRQDPGLGLRLIYFSYDVKMKEKGDIPEGYSVSREKKERFSLILESASTNQTSMYLCASSPPVASYEQYFGPGTRLTVT.

The sample holds one count of this clone. V is TRBV6-5 and J is TRBJ2-7; a possible D gene is TRBD2 (5 bases). The V end lost 7 bases, the J end lost 4 bases, and 17 bases lay between the germline ends. CDR3 size: 14 residues. Per germline, CDR1 MNHEY and CDR2 SVGAGI. The CDR3 protein is CASTTEESHYEQYF. The CDR3 DNA reads as TGTGCCAGCACCACGGAGGAATCCCATTACGAGCAGTACTTC.

The chain is built from TRBV7-2 and TRBJ2-3; 9 nucleotides agree with TRBD2. Per germline, CDR1 SGHTA and CDR2 FQGNSA. The CDR3 consists of 15 residues. With V trimmed by 1 base and J by 1 base, 0 bases remained unmatched. CDR3 amino acids: CASSLVAGGTDTQYF. In nucleotides, the CDR3 is TGTGCCAGCAGCTTAGTAGCGGGGGGCACAGATACGCAGTATTTT.

The J gene is TRBJ1-5, the V gene TRBV18, with D possibly matching TRBD1 (5 bases). The CDR3 extends over 13 amino acids. Trimming shortened V by 3 bases and J by 4 bases, and 7 bases separated the two germline ends. Germline V gene sequence: CDR1 KGHSH, CDR2 LQKENI. CDR3: CASSPEGNQPQHF. The CDR3 region has the DNA TGTGCCAGCTCACCGGAGGGGAATCAGCCCCAGCATTTT.

V is TRBV6-6 and J is TRBJ2-5, with TRBD1 identical over 8 bases. The CDR3 totals 13 residues. V was clipped by 6 bases and J by 5 bases; unmatched bases: 5. The germline gives CDR1 MNHNY, CDR2 SVGAGI (reference sequence). In DNA, the CDR3 is TGTGCCAGCAGATGGACAGGGTGGGAGACCCAGTACTTC. It codes for CASRWTGWETQYF.

The DNA for the CDR3 is TGCGCCAGCAGCTTGGGGCAGGGGGGATTCGAGCAGTACTTC. Protein sequence: CASSLGQGGFEQYF. V gene TRBV5-1 combines with J gene TRBJ2-7, with a tentative D call TRBD1 (7 bases). V lost 0 bases to trimming and J lost 6 bases, with 13 bases between them. CDR3 size: 14 residues. Germline V gene sequence: CDR1 SGHRS, CDR2 YFSETQ.

The chain uses TRBV5-4 and TRBJ1-1; a possible D gene is TRBD1 (6 bases). This CDR3 is 16 amino acids long. CDR1 and CDR2 from the germline V gene are SGHNT and YYREEE (reference sequence). V lost 4 bases, J lost 2 bases, and 18 bases lay in between. The chain's CDR3 is CASSGMFRTANTEAFF. CDR3 sequence (DNA): TGTGCCAGCAGCGGTATGTTCCGGACAGCCAACACTGAAGCTTTCTTT.

CDR3 in DNA: TGTGCCACCAGTGGAAGCCCAGGGGCAGTTGGAAACTATGGCTACACCTTC. Protein: CATSGSPGAVGNYGYTF. The chain recombines TRBV24-1 with TRBJ1-2; TRBD1 might be the D (6 bases). Germline V CDR1 and CDR2: KGHDR, SFDVKD. The CDR3 has 17 amino acids. V gave up 5 bases and J gave up 2 bases, with 20 bases separating them.

This clone was observed a handful of times. This rearrangement joins TRBV7-2 to TRBJ2-7, with 9 bases that match TRBD1. The CDR3 is 14 amino acids. Trimming removed 5 bases from V and 2 bases from J; junction bases left unmatched: 4. Germline CDR1 and CDR2: SGHTA and FQGNSA. CDR3 nucleotide sequence: TGTGCCAGCAGCCACCGACAGGGGGCCTACGAGCAGTACTTC. As protein: CASSHRQGAYEQYF.

This chain joins TRBV7-2 and TRBJ2-3; D is unresolved. There are 15 residues in the CDR3. From germline, CDR1 is SGHTA and CDR2 FQGNSA. Trimming pared 3 bases from V and 2 bases from J, leaving 12 bases between. CDR3 sequence reads: CASSFFGLATDTQYF. In nucleotides, the CDR3 is TGTGCCAGCAGCTTCTTTGGGTTAGCCACAGATACGCAGTATTTT.

This chain connects TRBV7-2 to TRBJ2-1, with 9 nucleotides matching TRBD2. Germline V gives CDR1 SGHTA, CDR2 FQGNSA. J gave up 3 bases and V 4 bases, and 7 bases lay outside the gene matches. The CDR3 runs to 16 residues. CDR3 in DNA: TGTGCCAGCAGCTCCCTCCCGCGGGAGGGCTACAATGAGCAGTTCTTC. Protein product: CASSSLPREGYNEQFF.

This clone appeared a single time. V usage is TRBV7-3 and J usage is TRBJ2-3; tentatively, D is TRBD1 (5 bases). V dropped 2 bases and J dropped 8 bases, with 14 bases sitting between them. This CDR3 contains 14 residues. Germline loops: CDR1 SGHTA, CDR2 FQGTGA. The CDR3, as DNA: TGTGCCAGCAGCTTAGTCCCCACGCAGGGTACGCAGTATTTT. Protein product: CASSLVPTQGTQYF.

V and J are TRBV5-1 and TRBJ1-2, with 7 bases that match TRBD1. CDR1 and CDR2 (germline): SGHRS, YFSETQ. Losses at the gene ends were 4 bases for V and 6 bases for J; bases not matched to a gene: 6. This CDR3 has 13 residues. The CDR3 DNA sequence: TGCGCCAGCAGCCTGAGTCAGGGGGATGGCTACACCTTC. Translation: CASSLSQGDGYTF.

The chain recombines TRBV5-1 with TRBJ2-1; 7 nucleotides agree with TRBD2. CDR3 length: 12 residues. The V segment lost 5 bases and the J segment 8 bases; nucleotides outside the gene matches: 4. Germline V gene sequence: CDR1 SGHRS, CDR2 YFSETQ. CDR3 residues: CASRRERDEQFF. The CDR3 nucleotides are TGCGCCAGCAGGCGGGAGAGAGATGAGCAGTTCTTC. The full variable domain, with the rest looked up from reference TRBV5-1 and TRBJ2-1, is KAGVTQTPRYLIKTRGQQVTLSCSPISGHRSVSWYQQTPGQGLQFLFEYFSETQRNKGNFPGRFSGRQFSNSRSEMNVSTLELGDSALYLCASRRERDEQFFGPGTRLTVL.

The gene calls are TRBV5-1 and TRBJ2-7; the D is unclear. This CDR3 spans 16 amino acids. Trimming took 0 bases from V and 5 from J, leaving 18 bases between them. CDR1 and CDR2 from the germline V gene are SGHRS and YFSETQ. Written as DNA, the CDR3 is TGCGCCAGCAGCTTGGGGGCCGGAGCAGCTCTTGACGAGCAGTACTTC. This gives the protein CASSLGAGAALDEQYF.

The genes are TRBV6-2 or TRBV6-3 and TRBJ2-1; 12 bases agree with TRBD2. Germline CDR1 and CDR2: MNHEY and SVGEGT. The CDR3 runs to 18 residues. Trimming took 4 bases from V and 2 from J; bases not matched to a gene: 9. The CDR3 loop is CASSSMLAGGTPYNEQFF. The DNA for the CDR3 is TGTGCCAGCAGTTCGATGCTAGCGGGAGGGACCCCCTACAATGAGCAGTTCTTC.

V is TRBV12-3 or TRBV12-4 and J is TRBJ1-1, with D possibly TRBD1 on 5 matching bases. The V end lost 6 bases, the J end lost 6 bases, and 14 bases lay between the germline ends. The CDR3 extends over 13 amino acids. The CDR3 DNA reads as TGTGCCAGCAGGCCCCCGGCGGGGCCTGAAGCTTTCTTT. Translating gives CASRPPAGPEAFF.

The chain couples TRBV27 to TRBJ2-7; the match to TRBD2 covers 12 bases. The CDR3 loop spans 15 amino acids. CDR1 MNHEY and CDR2 SMNVEV come from the germline V gene (reference sequence). V lost 6 bases and J lost 0; bases outside the gene matches: 3. The CDR3 DNA is TGTGCCAGCAGCCTGGGACTAGCGGGCTCCTACGAGCAGTACTTC. As protein: CASSLGLAGSYEQYF.

The chain couples TRBV30 to TRBJ2-5; no firm D call. The V gene lost 3 bases and the J gene lost 5 bases, with 13 bases spanning the gap. Germline assignment: CDR1 GTSNPN and CDR2 SVGIG (reference sequence). CDR3 size: 13 residues. CDR3 protein: CAWRGSGVETQYF. The CDR3, as DNA: TGTGCCTGGAGGGGCTCCGGAGTTGAGACCCAGTACTTC.

This rearrangement joins TRBV20-1 to TRBJ2-7, with TRBD1 as a possible D gene (5 bases). Germline lookup yields CDR1 DFQATT and CDR2 SNEGSKA (reference sequence). The CDR3 is made up of 11 amino acids. V was shortened by 0 bases and J by 10 bases, with 10 bases between the two germline ends. CDR3 DNA sequence: TGCAGTGCTAGAGACGGCAGGGCACAGTACTTC. Its protein is CSARDGRAQYF.

This chain joins TRBV10-3 and TRBJ2-7, with D perhaps being TRBD1 or TRBD2 (5 bases each). Germline CDR1 ENHRY, CDR2 SYGVKD. Deletions cut 3 bases from V and 2 bases from J, with 11 bases between. The CDR3 spans 14 residues. The CDR3 loop reads CAISETGRPYEQYF. Here the CDR3 DNA reads TGTGCCATCAGTGAAACGGGGCGGCCCTACGAGCAGTACTTC.

This sequence joins TRBV6-2 or TRBV6-3 and TRBJ2-7; D unclear. The CDR3 is 15 amino acids. V was shortened by 5 bases and J by 3 bases, with 17 bases between the two germline ends. Germline lookup yields CDR1 MNHEY and CDR2 SVGEGT. This chain's CDR3 is CASSDGSPFLYEQYF. The CDR3 DNA reads TGTGCCAGCAGTGACGGATCTCCCTTCCTCTACGAGCAGTACTTC.

J is TRBJ1-4 and V is TRBV9; TRBD1 might be the D (5 bases). This CDR3 spans 16 amino acids. Trimming shortened V by 3 bases and J by 5 bases, and 17 bases separated the two germline ends. In germline, CDR1 is SGDLS, CDR2 YYNGEE. This chain's CDR3 is CASSGGGGDGNEKLFF. The CDR3 DNA is TGTGCCAGCAGCGGCGGGGGTGGGGACGGAAATGAAAAACTGTTTTTT.

This rearrangement joins TRBV9 to TRBJ2-2, with D perhaps matching TRBD2 (6 bases). The ends were cut back, 2 bases at V and 7 bases at J, with 18 bases in the middle. This CDR3 contains 16 residues. The germline CDR1 and CDR2 sequences are SGDLS and YYNGEE. CDR3 bases: TGTGCCAGCAGCGTTAACAGCGGGCGAGCTGGCGGGGAGCTGTTTTTT. As protein: CASSVNSGRAGGELFF.

This sequence joins TRBV2 and TRBJ2-3, with D perhaps matching TRBD2 (6 bases). The CDR3 is 15 amino acids. Per the germline V gene, CDR1 is SNHLY and CDR2 is FYNNEI. Trimming left V 5 bases short and J 1 base short, with 13 bases between. In nucleotides, the CDR3 is TGTGCCAGCAGTAGCGGGCAGCGGGGCACAGATACGCAGTATTTT. Its protein is CASSSGQRGTDTQYF.

The chain couples TRBV3-1 (or the pseudogene TRBV3-2) to TRBJ1-4; D uncertain. Trimming took off 4 bases at V and 8 bases at J, with 8 bases between the two ends. The length of the CDR3 is 12 residues. Germline loops: CDR1 LGHDT, CDR2 YNNKEL (reference sequence). The CDR3, as DNA: TGTGCCAGCAGCCCTGGAGGAGAAAAACTGTTTTTT. It yields the protein CASSPGGEKLFF.

The V and J genes are TRBV25-1 and TRBJ1-1; perhaps TRBD1 as D (5 bases). The CDR3 is made up of 15 amino acids. Germline lookup yields CDR1 MGHDK and CDR2 SYGVNS. Trimming removed 4 bases at V and 0 bases at J, with 12 bases between. CDR3 residues: CASSGLDTMNTEAFF. The CDR3 coding sequence is TGTGCCAGCAGTGGTCTGGACACGATGAACACTGAAGCTTTCTTT.

This clone has only one observation. The rearrangement joins TRBV10-3 to TRBJ2-5; TRBD1 is a possible D gene (5 bases). From germline, CDR1 is ENHRY and CDR2 SYGVKD. Between the trimmed V and J ends, which lost 3 bases and 0 bases, there was a span of 11 bases. The CDR3 covers 15 residues. CDR3: CAISDAQGYQETQYF. As DNA, the CDR3 is TGTGCCATCAGTGACGCGCAGGGCTACCAAGAGACCCAGTACTTC.

Only a few counts were recorded for this clone. The rearrangement uses TRBV7-2 and TRBJ2-7; the D gene could be TRBD1 or TRBD2 (5 bases each). Trimming took off 8 bases at V and 2 bases at J, with 19 bases between the two ends. CDR3 length equals 15 residues. Germline-derived CDR1 and CDR2 are SGHTA and FQGNSA. The CDR3 DNA reads TGTGCCAGCTCTATACAAGCGGAGACAGCCTACGAGCAGTACTTC. Translated: CASSIQAETAYEQYF.